This T cell receptor beta chain was retrieved from a study of blood T cell repertoires in COVID-19. Study-wide background: Samples taken during acute and convalescent COVID-19 were collected in the United States, Italy and Spain. PBMCs, B-cell-depleted T cells, or T cells were the source of the cDNA or gDNA that made up the material.

V was pared by 0 bases and J by 7 bases, with 16 bases between. Germline CDR1 reads SGHNT; CDR2 reads YYREEE (reference sequence). There are 15 residues in the CDR3. The table lists this clone with a count of one. As processed by the authors: For nucleated cells, counts were estimated from reference gene primer amplification. TCRdb's copy holds only in-frame clones and misses some; the assay was immunoSEQ multiplex PCR. V, J and clone size were drawn from that table, and D and trimming were deduced from the DNA. Among about 250,000 clones listed, approximately 86% were seen once. The source material was peripheral blood. The clonotype was recovered from an older woman who had recovered from COVID-19. V is TRBV5-4 and J is TRBJ1-2; D possibly corresponds to TRBD1 (5 bases). This chain's CDR3 is CASSLAVGWGVGYTF. In nucleotides, the CDR3 is TGTGCCAGCAGCTTGGCCGTGGGATGGGGGGTTGGCTACACCTTC. The variable domain in full, completed from reference TRBV5-4 and TRBJ1-2, reads ETGVTQSPTHLIKTRGQQVTLRCSSQSGHNTVSWYQQALGQGPQFIFQYYREEENGRGNFPPRFSGLQFPNYSSELNVNALELDDSALYLCASSLAVGWGVGYTFGSGTRLTVV.